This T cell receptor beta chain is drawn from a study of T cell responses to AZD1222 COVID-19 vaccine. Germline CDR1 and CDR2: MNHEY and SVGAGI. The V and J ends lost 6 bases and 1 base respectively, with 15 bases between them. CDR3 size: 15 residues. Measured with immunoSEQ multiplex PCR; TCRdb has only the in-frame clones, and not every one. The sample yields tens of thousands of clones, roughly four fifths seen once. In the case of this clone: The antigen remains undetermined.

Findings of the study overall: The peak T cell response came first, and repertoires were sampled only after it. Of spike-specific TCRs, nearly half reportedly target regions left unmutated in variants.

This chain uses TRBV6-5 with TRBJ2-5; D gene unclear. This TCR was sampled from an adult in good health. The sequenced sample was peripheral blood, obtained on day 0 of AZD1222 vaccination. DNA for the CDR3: TGTGCCAGCAGCCGAATTCAAAGGATCCAAGAGACCCAGTACTTC. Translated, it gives CASSRIQRIQETQYF.